Listed below are T cell receptor beta chains from one sample, sequenced in a study of monozygotic twins with inflammatory bowel disease. TCRdb re-called the 5' RACE reads and catalogs CDR3 proteins one per entry, DNA excluded. The sample table sets out some 300,000 distinct CDR3 sequences. Sequenced sample: blood. The receptors stem from a human donor with ulcerative colitis or Crohn's disease, or a healthy co-twin of an affected twin (not recorded which). CDR3s include the opening cysteine and the closing phenylalanine or tryptophan.

v_call	j_call	cdr3_aa
TRBV7-9	TRBJ1-3	CASSLPTGKGFIRF
TRBV12-3/TRBV12-4	TRBJ2-7	CASSTGTLRGEQYF
TRBV6-5	TRBJ2-7	CASSYSMYSSYEQYF
TRBV5-6	TRBJ2-1	CASSLEGGTSAANEQFF
TRBV5-6	TRBJ2-7	CASRQGLAGPYEQYF
TRBV5-5	TRBJ2-7	CASSRVFSYEQYF
TRBV29-1	TRBJ1-1	CSVPQAKGAFF
TRBV28	TRBJ2-1	CASTIAGGRLDEQFF
TRBV4-3	TRBJ2-2	CASSQGRTGGASGELFF
TRBV24-1	TRBJ2-5	CATRRGDQETQYF
TRBV7-2	TRBJ1-4	CASSLEGRQGEKLFF
TRBV28	TRBJ2-1	CASRPRDRGSNEQFF
TRBV5-1	TRBJ1-1	CASSLGGQANTEAFF
TRBV6-5	TRBJ2-1	CASRVGLGEQFF
TRBV7-8	TRBJ1-1	CASSPWTENTEAFF
TRBV20-1	TRBJ1-6	CSAGDTPADSPLHF
TRBV7-8	TRBJ2-2	CASSLMGGPGELFF
TRBV4-3	TRBJ1-3	CASSQDPRGGGGNTIYF
TRBV18	TRBJ2-6	CASSPGQALGANVLTF
TRBV4-3	TRBJ2-7	CASSQDGGGYEQYF
TRBV11-1	TRBJ2-2	CASSSRTSGGVGTGELFF
TRBV5-1	TRBJ2-3	CASTLTGQSSDTQYF
TRBV7-2	TRBJ2-1	CASRLGGSSYNEQFF
TRBV27	TRBJ2-7	CASSPHNQREDEQYF
TRBV12-5	TRBJ2-7	CASGRDRGRFYEQYF
TRBV28	TRBJ2-1	CASSLYAGGSYNEQFF
TRBV6-2/TRBV6-3	TRBJ2-3	CASSRDRGRSTDTQYF
TRBV11-2	TRBJ1-1	CASSLGLGTGGKGAEAFF
TRBV20-1	TRBJ1-5	CSARVQLNQPQHF
TRBV27	TRBJ2-1	CASSTPAGGGEQFF
TRBV6-1	TRBJ1-5	CASSRRNSNQPQHF
TRBV6-2/TRBV6-3	TRBJ2-1	CASSRTSGGNEQFF
TRBV6-5	TRBJ2-7	CASSYGLGLSYEQYF
TRBV7-9	TRBJ2-7	CASSSGTSGSTQYF
TRBV19	TRBJ1-1	CASGPGGVFAEAFF
TRBV28	TRBJ2-4	CASSTRTGGIGAKNMQYF
TRBV2	TRBJ2-4	CASSELGGTKNIQYF
TRBV24-1	TRBJ1-5	CATSHESVDQPQHF
TRBV25-1	TRBJ1-2	CASGPGGLNYGYTF
TRBV28	TRBJ1-2	CASSSLGEYGYGYTF
TRBV2	TRBJ1-6	CASRNRGLGSPLHF
TRBV30	TRBJ1-3	CAWSVLRAIYF
TRBV7-2	TRBJ1-4	CASSLARGRIEKLFF
TRBV5-1	TRBJ2-7	CASSLGTSGYEQYF
TRBV20-1	TRBJ2-2	CSALRTGRANTGELFF
TRBV9	TRBJ2-2	CASSGGTSGFVTGELFF
TRBV7-2	TRBJ1-2	CASSLVGDYGYTF
TRBV4-2	TRBJ2-3	CASTNSKRESDTQYF
TRBV4-1	TRBJ1-3	CASSQETGLVGNTIYF
TRBV7-2	TRBJ2-1	CASSIRLAGGSLAEQFF
TRBV7-2	TRBJ1-2	CASSPQWTGNGYTF
TRBV9	TRBJ2-1	CASSVQGSHNEQFF
TRBV5-4	TRBJ2-1	CASSQLAGAINEQFF
TRBV18	TRBJ2-5	CASSVGRQETQYF
TRBV9	TRBJ2-3	CASSSSVIWTSGILPTDTQYF
TRBV7-8	TRBJ2-7	CASSLRTALSYEQYF
TRBV12-5	TRBJ2-2	CASGTGTGELFF
TRBV10-3	TRBJ2-1	CAISEFDEQFF